This T cell receptor (beta chain) is from a study of OX40 agonist ivuxolimab in advanced cancers. The study's findings and limits: More expanded clones were seen, on average, in CD8+ T cells than in CD4+. The study found among the lowest clonal expansion in partial responders at 0.1-3.0 mg/kg.

About this clone: Its antigen is not known.

V dropped 5 bases and J dropped 8; count of bases not matched to a gene: 9. Looked up from germline, CDR1 is SEHNR and CDR2 is FQNEAQ (reference sequence). This CDR3 has 15 amino acids. TCRdb's copy holds only in-frame clones and misses some; the assay was immunoSEQ multiplex PCR. The sample has 96,000 or so clones; 70% to 85% are singletons. The sample here was CD4+ or CD8+ T cells sorted from blood, taken in a trial of the OX40 agonist ivuxolimab. The chain carries TRBV7-9 and TRBJ2-1; 10 bases align to TRBD1. The receptor was isolated from an adult with an advanced solid tumor such as melanoma, head and neck, liver or kidney cancer. The CDR3 nucleotides read TGTGCCAGCAGCCAAGCGGGACAGGGGACCGATGAGCAGTTCTTC. Amino acid sequence: CASSQAGQGTDEQFF.